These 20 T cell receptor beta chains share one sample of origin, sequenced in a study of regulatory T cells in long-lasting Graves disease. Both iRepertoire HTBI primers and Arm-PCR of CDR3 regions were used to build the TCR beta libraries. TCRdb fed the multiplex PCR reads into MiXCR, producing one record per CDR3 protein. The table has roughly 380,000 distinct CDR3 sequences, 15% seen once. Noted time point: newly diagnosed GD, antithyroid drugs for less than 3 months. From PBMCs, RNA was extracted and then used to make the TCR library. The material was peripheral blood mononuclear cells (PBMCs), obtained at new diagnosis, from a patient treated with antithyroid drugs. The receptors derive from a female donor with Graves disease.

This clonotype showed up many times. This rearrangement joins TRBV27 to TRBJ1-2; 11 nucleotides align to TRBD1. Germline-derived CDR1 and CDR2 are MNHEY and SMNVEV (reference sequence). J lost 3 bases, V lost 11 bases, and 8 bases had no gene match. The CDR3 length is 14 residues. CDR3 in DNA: TGTGCCTCTAGACGGACAGGGGGCGACTATGGCTACACCTTC. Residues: CASRRTGGDYGYTF.

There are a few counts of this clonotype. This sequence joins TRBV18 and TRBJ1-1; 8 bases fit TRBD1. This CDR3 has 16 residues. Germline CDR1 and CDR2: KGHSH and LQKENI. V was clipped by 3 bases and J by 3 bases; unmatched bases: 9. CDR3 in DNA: TGTGCCAGCTCACCGGGGACAGGAGGCGCTGACACTGAAGCTTTCTTT. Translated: CASSPGTGGADTEAFF.

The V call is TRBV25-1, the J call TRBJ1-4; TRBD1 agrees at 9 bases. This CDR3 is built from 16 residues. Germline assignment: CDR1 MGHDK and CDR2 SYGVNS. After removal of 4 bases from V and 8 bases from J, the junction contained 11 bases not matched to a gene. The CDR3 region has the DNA TGTGCCAGCAGTGGTCAGATACAGGGGGCGCGAGAAAAACTGTTTTTT. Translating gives CASSGQIQGAREKLFF.

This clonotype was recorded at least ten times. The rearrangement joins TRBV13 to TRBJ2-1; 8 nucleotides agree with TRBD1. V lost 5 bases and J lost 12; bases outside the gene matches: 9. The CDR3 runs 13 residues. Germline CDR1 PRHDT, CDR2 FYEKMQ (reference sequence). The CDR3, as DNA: TGTGCCAGCAGCGACAGGGGTCGGGGAAGGCAGTTCTTC. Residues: CASSDRGRGRQFF.

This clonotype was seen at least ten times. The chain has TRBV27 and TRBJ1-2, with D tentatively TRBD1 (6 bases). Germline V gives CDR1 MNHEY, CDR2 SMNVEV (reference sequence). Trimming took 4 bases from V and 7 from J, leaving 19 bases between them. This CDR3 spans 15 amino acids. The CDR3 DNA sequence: TGTGCCAGCAGTTCTAATGCAGGGGCGACAGGTGGCTACACCTTC. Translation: CASSSNAGATGGYTF.

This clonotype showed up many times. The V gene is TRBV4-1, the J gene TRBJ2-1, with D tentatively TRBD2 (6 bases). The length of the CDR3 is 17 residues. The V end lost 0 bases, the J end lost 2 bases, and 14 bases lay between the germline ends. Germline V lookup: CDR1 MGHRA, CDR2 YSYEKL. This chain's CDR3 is CASSQDTIAAAYNEQFF. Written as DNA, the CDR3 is TGCGCCAGCAGCCAAGATACTATAGCGGCTGCCTACAATGAGCAGTTCTTC.

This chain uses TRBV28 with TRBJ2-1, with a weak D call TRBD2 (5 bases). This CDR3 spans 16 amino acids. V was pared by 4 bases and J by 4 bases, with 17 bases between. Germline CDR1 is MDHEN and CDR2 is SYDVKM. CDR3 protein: CASSSTRGRPYNEQFF. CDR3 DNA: TGTGCCAGCAGTTCTACTAGAGGCCGACCATACAATGAGCAGTTCTTC.

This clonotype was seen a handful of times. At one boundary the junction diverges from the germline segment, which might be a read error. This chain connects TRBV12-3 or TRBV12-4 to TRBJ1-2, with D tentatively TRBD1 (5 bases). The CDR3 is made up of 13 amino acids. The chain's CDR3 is CASSRDSHYGYAF. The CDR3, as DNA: TGTGCCAGCAGTCGTGACAGCCACTATGGCTACGCCTTC.

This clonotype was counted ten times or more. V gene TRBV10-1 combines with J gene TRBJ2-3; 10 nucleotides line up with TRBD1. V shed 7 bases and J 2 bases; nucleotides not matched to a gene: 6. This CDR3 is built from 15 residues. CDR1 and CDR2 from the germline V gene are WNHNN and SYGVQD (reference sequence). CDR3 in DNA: TGCGCCAGCACCCCGGGACAGGGGACCACAGATACGCAGTATTTT. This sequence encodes CASTPGQGTTDTQYF.

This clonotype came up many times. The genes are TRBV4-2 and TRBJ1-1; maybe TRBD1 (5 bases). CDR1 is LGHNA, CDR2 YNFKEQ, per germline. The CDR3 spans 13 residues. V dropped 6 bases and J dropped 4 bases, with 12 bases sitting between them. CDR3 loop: CASSWGVGTEAFF. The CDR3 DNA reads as TGTGCCAGCAGTTGGGGGGTTGGCACTGAAGCTTTCTTT.

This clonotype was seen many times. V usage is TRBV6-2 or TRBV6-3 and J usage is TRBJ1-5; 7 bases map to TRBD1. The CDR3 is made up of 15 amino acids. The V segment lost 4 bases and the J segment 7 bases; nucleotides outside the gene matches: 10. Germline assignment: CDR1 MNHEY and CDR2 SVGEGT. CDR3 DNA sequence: TGTGCCAGCAGTTCCGGGACAGCCGAGGGGCAGCCCCAGCATTTT. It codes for CASSSGTAEGQPQHF.

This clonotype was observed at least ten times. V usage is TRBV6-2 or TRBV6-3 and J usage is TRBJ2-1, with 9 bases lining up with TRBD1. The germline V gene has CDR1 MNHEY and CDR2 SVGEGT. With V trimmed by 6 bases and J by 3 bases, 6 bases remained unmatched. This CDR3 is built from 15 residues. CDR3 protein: CASSAGTGNYNEQFF. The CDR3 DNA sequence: TGTGCCAGCAGCGCCGGGACAGGGAACTACAATGAGCAGTTCTTC.

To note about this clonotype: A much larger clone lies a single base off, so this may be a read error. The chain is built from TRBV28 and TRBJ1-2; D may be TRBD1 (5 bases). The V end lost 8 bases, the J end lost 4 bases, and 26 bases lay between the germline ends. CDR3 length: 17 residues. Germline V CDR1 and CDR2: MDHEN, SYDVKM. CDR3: CASGSPAGRGESYGYTF. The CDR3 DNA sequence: TGTGCCAGCGGCTCTCCTGCGGGGCGCGGGGAGTCCTATGGCTACACCTTC.

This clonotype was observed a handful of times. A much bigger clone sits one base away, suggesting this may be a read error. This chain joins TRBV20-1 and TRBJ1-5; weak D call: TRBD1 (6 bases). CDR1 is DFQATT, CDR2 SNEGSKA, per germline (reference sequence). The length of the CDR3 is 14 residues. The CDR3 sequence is CSASRDTRNQPRHF. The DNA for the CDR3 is TGCAGTGCTAGCCGGGACACACGAAATCAGCCCCGGCATTTT.

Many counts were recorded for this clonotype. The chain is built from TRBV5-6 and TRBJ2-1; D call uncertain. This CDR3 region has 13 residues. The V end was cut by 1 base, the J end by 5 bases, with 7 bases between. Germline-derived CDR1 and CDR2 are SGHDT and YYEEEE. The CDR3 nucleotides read TGTGCCAGCAGCTTGTACAACAACAATGAGCAGTTCTTC. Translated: CASSLYNNNEQFF.

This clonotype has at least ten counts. DNA of the CDR3: TGTGCCAGCACGAGACTAGCCCTTAATGAGCAGTTCTTC. Its protein is CASTRLALNEQFF. The chain couples TRBV2 to TRBJ2-1; 7 bases agree with TRBD2. The CDR3 sequence is 13 residues long. The V gene's germline CDR1 is SNHLY and CDR2 FYNNEI. After removal of 7 bases from V and 7 bases from J, the junction contained 7 bases not matched to a gene. The full variable domain, completed using reference TRBV2 and TRBJ2-1, is EPEVTQTPSHQVTQMGQEVILRCVPISNHLYFYWYRQILGQKVEFLVSFYNNEISEKSEIFDDQFSVERPDGSNFTLKIRSTKLEDSAMYFCASTRLALNEQFFGPGTRLTVL.

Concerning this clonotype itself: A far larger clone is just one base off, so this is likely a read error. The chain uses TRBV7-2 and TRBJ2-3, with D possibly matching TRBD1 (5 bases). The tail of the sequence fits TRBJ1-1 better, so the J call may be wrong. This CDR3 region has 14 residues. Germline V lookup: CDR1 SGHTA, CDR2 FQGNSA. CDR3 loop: CASSLGSWGTGAFF. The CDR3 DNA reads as TGTGCCAGCAGCTTAGGCTCGTGGGGCACTGGAGCTTTCTTT.

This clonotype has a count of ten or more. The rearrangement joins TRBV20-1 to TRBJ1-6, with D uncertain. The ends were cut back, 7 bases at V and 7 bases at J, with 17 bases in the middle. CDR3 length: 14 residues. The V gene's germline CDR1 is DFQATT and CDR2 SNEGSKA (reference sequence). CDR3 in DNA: TGCAGTGTTATCCGGCCGGTAGAAAATTCACCCCTCCACTTT. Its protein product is CSVIRPVENSPLHF.

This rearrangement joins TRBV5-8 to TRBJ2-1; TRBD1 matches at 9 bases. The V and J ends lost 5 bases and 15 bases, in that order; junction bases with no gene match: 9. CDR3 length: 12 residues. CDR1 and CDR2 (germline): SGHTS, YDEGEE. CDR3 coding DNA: TGTGCCAGCAGTCCGGACAGGGGTTCGCGGTTCTTC. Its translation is CASSPDRGSRFF.

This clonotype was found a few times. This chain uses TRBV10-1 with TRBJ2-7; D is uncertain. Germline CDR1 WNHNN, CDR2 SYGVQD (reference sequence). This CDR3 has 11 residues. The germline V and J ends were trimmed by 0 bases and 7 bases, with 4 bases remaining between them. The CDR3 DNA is TGCGCCAGCAGTGAGTCCGGGGAGCAGTACTTC. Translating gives CASSESGEQYF.